The sequence of this T cell receptor (beta chain) was determined in a study of T cell repertoires in cytomegalovirus infection. As for the study in general: HLA-B-restricted CMV epitopes that are well studied, plus recently identified HLA-C-restricted ones, were used by the study.

MiXCR was run by TCRdb on the reads, yielding one entry per CDR3 protein. The top ten hold 13% of the sample, which has a few hundred thousand distinct CDR3 sequences, around 25% seen once. Remarks on this clonotype: What it binds is unknown.

Study-wide results and limits: Using cumulative public TCR beta family frequency, the authors identified those who carried CMV together with the relevant HLA.

The TCR was taken from a human donor in good health (CMV status not recorded). Some clones in this sample may be carry-over from other donors' samples. Specimen: cultured PBMCs, collected from culture after CMV antigen stimulation.

The CDR3 DNA is TGTGCCAGCAATGAGTCGGATGAGCAGTTCTTC. Protein product: CASNESDEQFF. The V and J genes are TRBV12-3 or TRBV12-4 and TRBJ2-1; D gene unclear. The CDR3 runs 11 residues. V dropped 7 bases and J dropped 8 bases, with 9 bases sitting between them.